The 19 T cell receptor beta chains below all came from one sample that was sequenced in a study of T cell responses to AZD1222 COVID-19 vaccine. Here immunoSEQ multiplex PCR was the method, and the copy in TCRdb shows in-frame clones only, minus some. Of roughly 44,000 clones listed, about 83% are singletons. Sequenced here: peripheral blood, sampled on day 0 of AZD1222 vaccination. The receptors here all came from an adult in good health.

The rearrangement uses TRBV4-2 and TRBJ2-1, with unresolved D. The ends were cut back, 1 base at V and 3 bases at J, with 10 bases in the middle. CDR3 size: 15 residues. Germline values: CDR1 LGHNA, CDR2 YNFKEQ. The CDR3 protein is CASSQVIGSYNEQFF. CDR3 DNA: TGTGCCAGCAGCCAAGTTATCGGTAGCTACAATGAGCAGTTCTTC.

This chain links TRBV6-1 with TRBJ1-2, with unresolved D. The V end was cut by 2 bases, the J end by 4 bases, with 17 bases between. This CDR3 contains 16 residues. The V gene's germline CDR1 is MNHNS and CDR2 SASEGT. The CDR3 DNA is TGTGCCAGCAGTGAAAACCCCTGGGCGGGGTTCTATGGCTACACCTTC. This codes for CASSENPWAGFYGYTF.

The J gene is TRBJ2-2, the V gene TRBV6-2 or TRBV6-3, with D perhaps TRBD1 (6 bases). This CDR3 is built from 18 residues. Germline loops: CDR1 MNHEY, CDR2 SVGEGT. With 2 bases removed from V and 4 bases from J, the gap between germline ends came to 20 bases. CDR3 sequence: CASSYDTRTVQGTGELFF. In nucleotides, the CDR3 is TGTGCCAGCAGTTACGACACTCGGACAGTTCAAGGCACCGGGGAGCTGTTTTTT.

This clone was seen only a few times. V usage is TRBV7-3 and J usage is TRBJ2-1; D remains unclear. The CDR3 sequence is 17 residues long. Germline V gives CDR1 SGHTA, CDR2 FQGTGA. V was trimmed by 1 base and J by 0 bases, leaving 13 bases between them. CDR3 amino acids: CASSLSSGENSYNEQFF. The CDR3 DNA is TGTGCCAGCAGCTTAAGTAGTGGGGAAAACTCCTACAATGAGCAGTTCTTC.

V and J are TRBV6-5 and TRBJ1-1; 8 nucleotides match TRBD1. V shed 7 bases and J 4 bases; nucleotides not matched to a gene: 8. The CDR3 sequence is 14 residues long. Germline CDR1 reads MNHEY; CDR2 reads SVGAGI. CDR3 amino acids: CASKGQGWFTEAFF. As DNA, the CDR3 is TGTGCCAGCAAAGGACAGGGATGGTTCACTGAAGCTTTCTTT.

This sequence joins TRBV7-2 and TRBJ1-2, with TRBD1 matching 7 bases. Germline lookup yields CDR1 SGHTA and CDR2 FQGNSA. This CDR3 region has 13 residues. V was clipped by 5 bases and J by 8 bases; unmatched bases: 8. CDR3 sequence reads: CASSAQGGLGYTF. CDR3 DNA sequence: TGTGCCAGCAGCGCCCAGGGGGGATTGGGCTACACCTTC. Full variable domain (missing parts from reference TRBV7-2 and TRBJ1-2): GAGVSQSPSNKVTEKGKDVELRCDPISGHTALYWYRQSLGQGLEFLIYFQGNSAPDKSGLPSDRFSAERTGGSVSTLTIQRTQQEDSAVYLCASSAQGGLGYTFGSGTRLTVV.

The chain recombines TRBV5-1 with TRBJ2-6, with TRBD1 matching 7 bases. CDR1 is SGHRS and CDR2 is YFSETQ in the germline V gene. J gave up 4 bases and V 3 bases, and 13 bases lay outside the gene matches. This CDR3 comprises 18 residues. CDR3 in amino acids: CASSWTGTALMGANVLTF. CDR3 DNA sequence: TGCGCCAGCAGCTGGACCGGGACAGCTCTCATGGGGGCCAACGTCCTGACTTTC. Drawing the rest from reference TRBV5-1 and TRBJ2-6, the complete variable domain is KAGVTQTPRYLIKTRGQQVTLSCSPISGHRSVSWYQQTPGQGLQFLFEYFSETQRNKGNFPGRFSGRQFSNSRSEMNVSTLELGDSALYLCASSWTGTALMGANVLTFGAGSRLTVL.

The chain joins TRBV3-1 (or the pseudogene TRBV3-2) to TRBJ2-7; the D gene is possibly TRBD1 (5 bases). V was clipped by 2 bases and J by 3 bases, with 8 bases between them. Germline CDR1 LGHDT, CDR2 YNNKEL (reference sequence). The CDR3 spans 13 residues. The CDR3 protein is CASSQIRGYEQYF. DNA of the CDR3: TGTGCCAGCAGCCAAATAAGGGGCTACGAGCAGTACTTC.

This clone was found many times. The V and J genes are TRBV7-9 and TRBJ2-5; a possible D gene is TRBD2 (6 bases). The V end lost 6 bases, the J end lost 1 base, and 18 bases lay between the germline ends. This CDR3 is built from 16 residues. Germline V gives CDR1 SEHNR, CDR2 FQNEAQ (reference sequence). Here the CDR3 reads CASSKNPRTTQETQYF. CDR3 nucleotides: TGTGCCAGCAGTAAAAACCCTCGGACTACCCAAGAGACCCAGTACTTC.

The chain employs TRBV7-3 and TRBJ2-7; 10 bases map to TRBD2. The CDR3 loop spans 17 amino acids. Germline V CDR1 and CDR2: SGHTA, FQGTGA. Unmatched junction bases numbered 7, after V lost 1 base and J lost 1 base. This CDR3 is CASSLRAASGSSYEQYF. The CDR3 bases are TGTGCCAGCAGCTTAAGGGCCGCTAGCGGGAGTTCCTACGAGCAGTACTTC.

The V and J genes are TRBV14 and TRBJ1-4; D not resolved. This CDR3 comprises 15 residues. CDR1 is SGHDN and CDR2 is FVKESK in the germline V gene. Trimming pared 0 bases from V and 8 bases from J, leaving 13 bases between. The CDR3 nucleotides are TGTGCCAGCAGCCAAGATCGGGCAGTGGGAGAAAAACTGTTTTTT. Its translation: CASSQDRAVGEKLFF.

This chain joins TRBV4-1 and TRBJ1-3, with D unclear. The CDR3 runs 14 residues. V was clipped by 4 bases and J by 7 bases, with 14 bases between them. The V gene's germline CDR1 is MGHRA and CDR2 YSYEKL. CDR3 nucleotides: TGCGCCAGCAGCCCCCTCACATCCTGGAACACCATATATTTT. Translated, it gives CASSPLTSWNTIYF.

V is TRBV5-6 and J is TRBJ2-2; D is unresolved. Between the trimmed V and J ends, which lost 4 bases and 7 bases, there was a span of 17 bases. The CDR3 extends over 15 amino acids. Per germline, CDR1 SGHDT and CDR2 YYEEEE. DNA of the CDR3: TGTGCCAGCAGCCTAAGGGTCTTGTCGAGCGGGGAGCTGTTTTTT. Translating gives CASSLRVLSSGELFF.

The CDR3 region has the DNA TGCAGTGCGGACAGGGTGTGGGGCTACACCTTC. Translated, it gives CSADRVWGYTF. The rearrangement uses TRBV20-1 and TRBJ1-2, with 8 bases fitting TRBD1. Germline CDR1 and CDR2: DFQATT and SNEGSKA (reference sequence). V gave up 6 bases and J gave up 8 bases; unmatched junction bases: 5. The CDR3 runs to 11 residues.

This clone has only a few counts. The chain carries TRBV24-1 and TRBJ2-7, with 7 nucleotides matching TRBD2. The CDR3 covers 12 residues. From germline, CDR1 is KGHDR and CDR2 SFDVKD. The V gene end was trimmed by 7 bases and the J gene end by 7 bases; junction bases not matched to a gene: 6. DNA for the CDR3: TGTGCCACCAGCGCCTGGGGAGGGGAGCAGTACTTC. Residues: CATSAWGGEQYF.

V and J are TRBV5-1 and TRBJ2-3, with D possibly being TRBD1 (5 bases). The V and J ends lost 4 bases and 3 bases respectively, with 15 bases between them. This CDR3 spans 15 amino acids. Germline lookup yields CDR1 SGHRS and CDR2 YFSETQ. As DNA, the CDR3 is TGCGCCAGCAGCCCGTGGGGTAAGGGGACAGATACGCAGTATTTT. This sequence encodes CASSPWGKGTDTQYF.

The gene calls are TRBV18 and TRBJ2-5; D is unresolved. This CDR3 has 17 amino acids. V was shortened by 3 bases and J by 3 bases, with 20 bases between the two germline ends. Germline CDR1 reads KGHSH; CDR2 reads LQKENI. Written as DNA, the CDR3 is TGTGCCAGCTCACCTTCAGGTATTATGGCGATAAAAGAGACCCAGTACTTC. Its translation: CASSPSGIMAIKETQYF.

The V call is TRBV5-5, the J call TRBJ1-5; no reliable D call. CDR1 and CDR2 from the germline V gene are SGHKS and YYEKEE (reference sequence). The CDR3 covers 15 residues. V lost 0 bases, J lost 5 bases, and 12 bases lay in between. The CDR3 region has the DNA TGTGCCAGCAGCTTGGTAGGAGGGTTCGATCAGCCCCAGCATTTT. Translation: CASSLVGGFDQPQHF.

The chain employs TRBV5-4 and TRBJ2-2; 8 bases are a match to TRBD1. The CDR3 runs to 15 residues. Germline V lookup: CDR1 SGHNT, CDR2 YYREEE (reference sequence). V lost 4 bases to trimming and J lost 6 bases; unmatched junction nucleotides: 8. Here the CDR3 DNA reads TGTGCCAGCAGCAGCTTGGACAGGGACGCCGGGGAGCTGTTTTTT. It translates to CASSSLDRDAGELFF.